This T cell receptor (beta chain) was captured in a study of cytomegalovirus exposure and HLA in healthy donors. Notes on the study in general: Sequences of the TCR beta chain were said to predict the HLA-A and HLA-B alleles of most subjects accurately. Certain indistinguishable V segments, among them TRBV6-2 and TRBV6-3, were excluded. A later analysis showed TCR association rates differing by HLA locus, peaking at DRB1 and lowest at HLA-C.

A note on this clone: Its antigen is unknown.

Germline CDR1 MGHRA, CDR2 YSYEKL. V shed 0 bases, J shed 0 bases, and the junction held 14 bases outside the gene matches. The CDR3 has 20 residues. The PCR ran on 60 Vbeta and 13 Jbeta primers. The method was immunoSEQ multiplex PCR; TCRdb's version includes in-frame clones alone and lacks a portion of them. The table records about 160,000 clones, about 77% of them present only once. This clonotype originated in a man aged 30 to 45 in good health and CMV-seronegative. The chain recombines TRBV4-1 with TRBJ2-1; 7 nucleotides agree with TRBD2. Sequenced material: PBMCs. For the CDR3, the DNA is TGCGCCAGCAGCCAAGAAGGTTGGACTAGGGATCAGGGCTCCTACAATGAGCAGTTCTTC. Protein product: CASSQEGWTRDQGSYNEQFF.